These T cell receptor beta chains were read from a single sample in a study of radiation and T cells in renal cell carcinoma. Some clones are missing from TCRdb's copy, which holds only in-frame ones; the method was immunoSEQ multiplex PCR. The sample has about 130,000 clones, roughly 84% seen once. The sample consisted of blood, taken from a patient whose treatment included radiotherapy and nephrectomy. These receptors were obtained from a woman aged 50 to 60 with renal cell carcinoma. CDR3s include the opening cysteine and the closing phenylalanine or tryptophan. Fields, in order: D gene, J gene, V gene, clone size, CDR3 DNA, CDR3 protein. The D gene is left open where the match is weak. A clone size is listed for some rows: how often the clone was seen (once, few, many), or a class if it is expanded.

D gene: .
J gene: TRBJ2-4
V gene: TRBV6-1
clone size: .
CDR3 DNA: TGTGCCAGCAGTGAAGGTTCGGGGGACATAAACATTCAGTACTTC
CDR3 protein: CASSEGSGDINIQYF

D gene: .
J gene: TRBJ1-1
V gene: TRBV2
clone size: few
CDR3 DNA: TGTGCCAGCACCTTGGAACCGAACACTGAAGCTTTCTTT
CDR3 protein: CASTLEPNTEAFF

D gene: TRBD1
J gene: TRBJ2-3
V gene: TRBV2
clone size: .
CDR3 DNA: TGTGCCAGCAGTGAAGGGACAGGGGGACTAGATACGCAGTATTTT
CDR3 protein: CASSEGTGGLDTQYF

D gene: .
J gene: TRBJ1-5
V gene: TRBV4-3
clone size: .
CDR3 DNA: TGCGCCAGCAGCCGGGGGACGGTAGGTAATCAGCCCCAGCATTTT
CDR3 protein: CASSRGTVGNQPQHF

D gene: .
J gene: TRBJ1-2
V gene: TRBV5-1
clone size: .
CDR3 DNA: TGCGCCAGCAGCCCGGCCTTGGGCTGGAACTATGGCTACACCTTC
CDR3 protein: CASSPALGWNYGYTF

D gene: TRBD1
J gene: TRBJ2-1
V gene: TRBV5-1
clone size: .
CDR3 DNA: TGCGCCAGCAGCTTGGCGTTACGGGACAGCGGCAATGAGCAGTTCTTC
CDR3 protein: CASSLALRDSGNEQFF

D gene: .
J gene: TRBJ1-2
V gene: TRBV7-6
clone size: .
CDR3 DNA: TGTGCCAGCAGCTTAATGGGGGAGGGCTACACCTTC
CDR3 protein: CASSLMGEGYTF

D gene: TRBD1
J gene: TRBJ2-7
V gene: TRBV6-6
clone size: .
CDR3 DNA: TGTGCCAGCAGTCAATTCGGACAGGGGGGTTTTTACGAGCAGTACTTC
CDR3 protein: CASSQFGQGGFYEQYF

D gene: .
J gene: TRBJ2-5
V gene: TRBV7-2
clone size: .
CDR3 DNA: TGTGCCAGCAGCTTAAGACGACAGAGACAAGAGACCCAGTACTTC
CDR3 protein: CASSLRRQRQETQYF

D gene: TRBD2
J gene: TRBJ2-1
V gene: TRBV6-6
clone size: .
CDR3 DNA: TGTGCCAGCAGTCGGGGGGGCGGAGAAAATGAGCAGTTCTTC
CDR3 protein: CASSRGGGENEQFF

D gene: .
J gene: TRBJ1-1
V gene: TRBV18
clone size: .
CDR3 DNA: TGTGCCAGCTCAATGGGGAACACTGAAGCTTTCTTT
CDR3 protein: CASSMGNTEAFF

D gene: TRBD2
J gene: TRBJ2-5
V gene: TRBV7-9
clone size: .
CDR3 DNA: TGTGCCAGCAGCCACCCCCTAGCGGGGGGGAAGCAAGAGACCCAGTACTTC
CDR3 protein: CASSHPLAGGKQETQYF

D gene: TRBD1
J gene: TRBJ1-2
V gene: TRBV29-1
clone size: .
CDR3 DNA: TGCAGCGGTCAAACAGGGGGCATTGGCTACACCTTC
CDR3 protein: CSGQTGGIGYTF

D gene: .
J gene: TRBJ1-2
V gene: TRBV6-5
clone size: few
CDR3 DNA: TGTGCCAGCAGTCCGGGCTATGGCTACACCTTC
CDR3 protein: CASSPGYGYTF

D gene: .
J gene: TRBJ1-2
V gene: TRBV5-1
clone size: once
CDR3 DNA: TGCGCCAGCAGCTTGGGACACAGCTATGGCTACACCTTC
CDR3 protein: CASSLGHSYGYTF

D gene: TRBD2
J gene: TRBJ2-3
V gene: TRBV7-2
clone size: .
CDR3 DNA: TGTGCCAGCAGCCTCCGGGGGGGCCGGTCAGATACGCAGTATTTT
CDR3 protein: CASSLRGGRSDTQYF

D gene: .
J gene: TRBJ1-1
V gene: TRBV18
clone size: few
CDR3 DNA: TGTGCCAGCTCACGGGTAGCGAGGAACACTGAAGCTTTCTTT
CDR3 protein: CASSRVARNTEAFF

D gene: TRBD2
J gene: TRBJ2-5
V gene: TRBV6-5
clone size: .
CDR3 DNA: TGTGCCAGCAGTTGGACTAGCGGGGGGGTTGGGGAGACCCAGTACTTC
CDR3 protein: CASSWTSGGVGETQYF

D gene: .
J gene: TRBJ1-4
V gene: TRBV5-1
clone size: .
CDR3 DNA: TGCGCCAGCAGCCCCGGGAGTGATGAAAAACTGTTTTTT
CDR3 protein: CASSPGSDEKLFF

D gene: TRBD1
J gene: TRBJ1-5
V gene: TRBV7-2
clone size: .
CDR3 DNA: TGTGCCAGCAGCTTAAACGCAGGGGGAGATCAGCCCCAGCATTTT
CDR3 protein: CASSLNAGGDQPQHF

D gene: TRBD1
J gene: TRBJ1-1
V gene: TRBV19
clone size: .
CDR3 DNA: TGTGCCAGTAGTACAAGACAGGGCACACCCTTTGATGCTTTCTTT
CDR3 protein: CASSTRQGTPFDAFF

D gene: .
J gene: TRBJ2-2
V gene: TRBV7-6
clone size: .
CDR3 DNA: TGTGCCAGCAGCCAACGGACAGGGAGGGCCGGGGAGCTGTTTTTT
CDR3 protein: CASSQRTGRAGELFF

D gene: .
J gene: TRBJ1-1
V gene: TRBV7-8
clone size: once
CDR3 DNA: TGTGCCAGCAGCTTAGATGCAGGTTCGGCGACTGAAGCTTTCTTT
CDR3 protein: CASSLDAGSATEAFF

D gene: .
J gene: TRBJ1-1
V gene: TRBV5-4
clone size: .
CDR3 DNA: TGTGCCAGCAGCTTGGACGAGCTTGAAGCTTTCTTT
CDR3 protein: CASSLDELEAFF

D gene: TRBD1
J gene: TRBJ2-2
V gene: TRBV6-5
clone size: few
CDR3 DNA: TGTGCCAGCAGTGGACAGGGAGGCGACACCGGGGAGCTGTTTTTT
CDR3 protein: CASSGQGGDTGELFF

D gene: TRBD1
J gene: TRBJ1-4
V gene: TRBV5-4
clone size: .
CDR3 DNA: TGTGCCAGCAGACGGGACAGGGGAAGTGAAAAACTGTTTTTT
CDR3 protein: CASRRDRGSEKLFF

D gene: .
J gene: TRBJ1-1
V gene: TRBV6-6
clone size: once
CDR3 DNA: TGTGCCAGCAGTTTAAGGTTGGGGAACACTGAAGCTTTCTTT
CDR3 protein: CASSLRLGNTEAFF

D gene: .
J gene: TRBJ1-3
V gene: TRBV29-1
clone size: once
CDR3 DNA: TGCAGCGTATCAGGGCAGGGAAACACCATATATTTT
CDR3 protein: CSVSGQGNTIYF

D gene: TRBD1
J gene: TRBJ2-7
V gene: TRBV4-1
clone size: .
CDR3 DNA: TGCGCCAGCAGCCAAGGAGGACAGGGTTACTACGAGCAGTACTTC
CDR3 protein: CASSQGGQGYYEQYF

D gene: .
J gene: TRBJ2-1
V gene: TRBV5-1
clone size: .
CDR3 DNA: TGCGCCAGCAGCCCCGGGACAACTAGGAATGAGCAGTTCTTC
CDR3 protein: CASSPGTTRNEQFF

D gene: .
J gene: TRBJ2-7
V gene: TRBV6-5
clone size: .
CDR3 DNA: TGTGCCAGCAGTTTCGGAACCGGGGCCGCCTACGAGCAGTACTTC
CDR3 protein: CASSFGTGAAYEQYF

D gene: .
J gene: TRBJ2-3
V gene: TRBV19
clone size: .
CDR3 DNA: TGTGCCAGTAGCTTCGGACAGACCACAGATACGCAGTATTTT
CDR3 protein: CASSFGQTTDTQYF

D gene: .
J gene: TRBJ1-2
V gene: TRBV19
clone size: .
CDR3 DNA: TGTGCCAGTAGTATAGGGGCAGGAATGCGACCCAACTATGGCTACACCTTC
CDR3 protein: CASSIGAGMRPNYGYTF

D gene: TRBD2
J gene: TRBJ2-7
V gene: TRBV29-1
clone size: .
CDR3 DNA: TGCAGCGTCGCCAAAGATCTAGCGGGGGGACACGAGCAGTACTTC
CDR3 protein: CSVAKDLAGGHEQYF

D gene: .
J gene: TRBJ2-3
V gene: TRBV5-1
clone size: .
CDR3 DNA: TGCGCCAGCAGCTTGGATCGTCAGGGAAGGGCAGATACGCAGTATTTT
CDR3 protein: CASSLDRQGRADTQYF

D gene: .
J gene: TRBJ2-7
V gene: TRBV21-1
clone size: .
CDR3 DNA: TGTGCCAGCAGCAAAGGAGGCACCTCCTACGAGCAGTACTTC
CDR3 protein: CASSKGGTSYEQYF

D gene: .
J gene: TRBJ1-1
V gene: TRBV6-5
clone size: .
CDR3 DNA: TGTGCCAGCAGTCCGGGACATTTGAACACTGAAGCTTTCTTT
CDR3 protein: CASSPGHLNTEAFF

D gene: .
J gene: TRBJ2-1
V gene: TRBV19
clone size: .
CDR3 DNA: TGTGCCAGTAGTGGGGAGTGGGACGCCTCCTACAATGAGCAGTTCTTC
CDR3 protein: CASSGEWDASYNEQFF

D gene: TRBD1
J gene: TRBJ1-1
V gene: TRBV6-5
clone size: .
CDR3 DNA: TGTGCCAGCAGACCTGACAGGGGGTCCGGGACTGAAGCTTTCTTT
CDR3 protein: CASRPDRGSGTEAFF

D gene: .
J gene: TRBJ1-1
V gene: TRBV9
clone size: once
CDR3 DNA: TGTGCCAGCAGTCTTACTGGCCGAGAAGCTTTCTTT
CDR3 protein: CASSLTGREAFF

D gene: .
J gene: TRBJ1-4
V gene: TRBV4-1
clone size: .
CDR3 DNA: TGCGCCAGCAGCAATGGACCGTTTCGAACTAATGAAAAACTGTTTTTT
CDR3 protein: CASSNGPFRTNEKLFF

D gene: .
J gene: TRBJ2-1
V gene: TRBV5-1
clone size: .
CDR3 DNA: TGCGCCAGCAGCCCGATGATTGCGGGCTATAGCTCCTACAATGAGCAGTTCTTC
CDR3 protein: CASSPMIAGYSSYNEQFF

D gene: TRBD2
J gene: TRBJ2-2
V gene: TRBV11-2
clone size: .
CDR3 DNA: TGTGCCAGCAGCACCCGTAGCGGGGGGGCGACCGGGGAGCTGTTTTTT
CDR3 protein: CASSTRSGGATGELFF

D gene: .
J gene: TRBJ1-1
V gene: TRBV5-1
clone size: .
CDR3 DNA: TGCGCCAGCAGCTTGGTTGGGTTTTGGGACACTGAAGCTTTCTTT
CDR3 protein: CASSLVGFWDTEAFF

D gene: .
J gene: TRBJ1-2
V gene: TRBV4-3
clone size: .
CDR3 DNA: TGCGCCAGCAGCCAAGATCGCACGGTCTATGGCTACACCTTC
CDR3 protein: CASSQDRTVYGYTF

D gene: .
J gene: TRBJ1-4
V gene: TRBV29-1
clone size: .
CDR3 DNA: TGCAGCGTTGGGGGGGCCTCTGCAACTAATGAAAAACTGTTTTTT
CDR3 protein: CSVGGASATNEKLFF

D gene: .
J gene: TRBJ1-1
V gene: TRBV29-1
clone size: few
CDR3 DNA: TGCAGCGTTGATACAGGGAAGAACACTGAAGCTTTCTTT
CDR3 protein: CSVDTGKNTEAFF

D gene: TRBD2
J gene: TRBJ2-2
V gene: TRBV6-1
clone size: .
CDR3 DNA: TGTGCCAGCAGTGAAGCGCGCGCTAGCGGCACCGGGGAGCTGTTTTTT
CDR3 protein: CASSEARASGTGELFF

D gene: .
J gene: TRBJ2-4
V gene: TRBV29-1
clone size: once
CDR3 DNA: TGCAGCGTTGATGGGGTCGGAGCCAAAAACATTCAGTACTTC
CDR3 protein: CSVDGVGAKNIQYF

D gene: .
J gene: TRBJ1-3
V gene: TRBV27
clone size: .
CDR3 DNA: TGTGCCAGCAGTACTAGGGCGGGCATCTCTGGAAACACCATATATTTT
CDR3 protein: CASSTRAGISGNTIYF

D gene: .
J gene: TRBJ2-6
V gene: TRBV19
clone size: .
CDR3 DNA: TGTGCCAGTAGTAAGGGACTGGGATCTGGGGCCAACGTCCTGACTTTC
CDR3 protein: CASSKGLGSGANVLTF

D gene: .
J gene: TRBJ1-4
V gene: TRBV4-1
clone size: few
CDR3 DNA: TGCGCCAGCAGCCAAGGGTTAATGGAACTGTTTTTT
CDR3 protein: CASSQGLMELFF

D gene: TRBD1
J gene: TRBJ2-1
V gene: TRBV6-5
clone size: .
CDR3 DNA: TGTGCCACCAAAATGGGGACAGGGACCAATGAGCAGTTCTTC
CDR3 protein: CATKMGTGTNEQFF

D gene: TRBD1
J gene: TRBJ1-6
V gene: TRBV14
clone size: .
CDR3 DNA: TGTGCCAGCAGACTGCCCGGGACAGGGTTTAATTCACCCCTCCACTTT
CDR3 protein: CASRLPGTGFNSPLHF

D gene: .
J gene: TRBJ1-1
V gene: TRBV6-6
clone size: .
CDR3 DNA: TGTGCCAGCTATGAAGGAAACACTGAAGCTTTCTTT
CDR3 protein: CASYEGNTEAFF

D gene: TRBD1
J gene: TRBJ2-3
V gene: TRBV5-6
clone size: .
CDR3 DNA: TGTGCCAGCAGCCTGACAGGGGGACCCACAGATACGCAGTATTTT
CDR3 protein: CASSLTGGPTDTQYF

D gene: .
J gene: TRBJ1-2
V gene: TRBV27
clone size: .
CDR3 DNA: .
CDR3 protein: CASSLSLREGPWYGYTF

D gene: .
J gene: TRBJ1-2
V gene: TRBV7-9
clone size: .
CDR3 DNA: TGTGCCAGCAGCTTAGACTCCCAGGGTTCCTATGGCTACACCTTC
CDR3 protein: CASSLDSQGSYGYTF

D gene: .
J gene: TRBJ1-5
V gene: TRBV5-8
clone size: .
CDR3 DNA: TGTGCCAGCAGCTTGGATGGGGGTTCGCCCCAGCATTTT
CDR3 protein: CASSLDGGSPQHF

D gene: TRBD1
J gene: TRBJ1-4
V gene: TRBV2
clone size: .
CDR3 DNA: TGTGCCAGCAGTGAGACAGGGTCGATTAATGAAAAACTGTTTTTT
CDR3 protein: CASSETGSINEKLFF